Listed below are T cell receptor beta chains from one sample, sequenced in a study of early T cells in non-severe SARS-CoV-2 infection. TCRdb itself ran the 5' RACE reads through MiXCR, one entry per CDR3 protein. The sample lists about 59,000 distinct CDR3 sequences, approximately 13% occurring once. The source was whole blood, collected at baseline. All receptors come from an adult who was a healthcare worker with PCR-confirmed SARS-CoV-2 infection or an uninfected control (not recorded which). CDR3s include the opening cysteine and the closing phenylalanine or tryptophan. Fields, in order: V gene, J gene, CDR3 protein.

V gene: TRBV18; J gene: TRBJ2-5; CDR3 protein: CASSPPQSRGTQYF
V gene: TRBV7-9; J gene: TRBJ2-3; CDR3 protein: CASSLVISTDTQYF
V gene: TRBV29-1; J gene: TRBJ2-5; CDR3 protein: CSSSAGGYGTQYF
V gene: TRBV19; J gene: TRBJ2-7; CDR3 protein: CASSYGQYYEQYF
V gene: TRBV14; J gene: TRBJ2-2; CDR3 protein: CASSQDRIAGHAGELFF
V gene: TRBV11-3; J gene: TRBJ1-1; CDR3 protein: CASRVIGRNTEAFF
V gene: TRBV7-2; J gene: TRBJ1-4; CDR3 protein: CASSLSTNEKLFF
V gene: TRBV6-5; J gene: TRBJ1-6; CDR3 protein: CASTDRGDWDSPLHF
V gene: TRBV7-2; J gene: TRBJ2-2; CDR3 protein: CASSLVVSGGLNTGELFF
V gene: TRBV9; J gene: TRBJ2-7; CDR3 protein: CASSVEEGTLTYEQYF
V gene: TRBV7-3; J gene: TRBJ1-6; CDR3 protein: CASSSGQVAGSPLHF